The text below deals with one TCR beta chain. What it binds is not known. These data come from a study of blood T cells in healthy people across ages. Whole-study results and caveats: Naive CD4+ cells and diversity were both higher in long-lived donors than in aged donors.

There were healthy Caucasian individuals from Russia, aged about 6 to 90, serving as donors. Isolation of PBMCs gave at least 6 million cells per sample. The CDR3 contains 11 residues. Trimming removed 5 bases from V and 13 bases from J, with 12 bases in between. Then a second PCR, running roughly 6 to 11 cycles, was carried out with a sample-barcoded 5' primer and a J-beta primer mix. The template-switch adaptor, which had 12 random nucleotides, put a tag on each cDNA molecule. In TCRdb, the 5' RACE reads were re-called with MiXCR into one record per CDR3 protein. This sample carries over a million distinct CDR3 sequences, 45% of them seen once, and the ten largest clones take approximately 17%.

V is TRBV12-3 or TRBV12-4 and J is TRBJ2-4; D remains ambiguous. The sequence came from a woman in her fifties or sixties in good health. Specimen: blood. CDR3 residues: CASSRAIEQYF. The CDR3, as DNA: TGTGCCAGCAGTCGGGCAATAGAGCAGTACTTC.